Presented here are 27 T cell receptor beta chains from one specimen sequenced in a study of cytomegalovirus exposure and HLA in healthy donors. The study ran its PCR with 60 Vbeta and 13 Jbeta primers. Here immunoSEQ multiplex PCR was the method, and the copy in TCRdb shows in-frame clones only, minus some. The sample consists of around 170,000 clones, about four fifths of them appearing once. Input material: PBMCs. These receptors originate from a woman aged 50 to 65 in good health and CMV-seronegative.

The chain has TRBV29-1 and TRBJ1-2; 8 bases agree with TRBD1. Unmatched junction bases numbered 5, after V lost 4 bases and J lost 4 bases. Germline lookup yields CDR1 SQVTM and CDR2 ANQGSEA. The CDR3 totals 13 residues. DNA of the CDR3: TGCAGCGTTGGGAACAGGGGGGGCTATGGCTACACCTTC. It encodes CSVGNRGGYGYTF. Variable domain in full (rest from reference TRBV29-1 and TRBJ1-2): SAVISQKPSRDICQRGTSLTIQCQVDSQVTMMFWYRQQPGQSLTLIATANQGSEATYESGFVIDKFPISRPNLTFSTLTVSNMSPEDSSIYLCSVGNRGGYGYTFGSGTRLTVV.

The DNA of the CDR3 is TGTGCCATCAGTGAGTCACAGGGCCCGATGGGTGCGCCCCAGCATTTT. Protein sequence: CAISESQGPMGAPQHF. The rearrangement links TRBV10-3 to TRBJ1-5, with D possibly matching TRBD1 (6 bases). The germline CDR1 and CDR2 sequences are ENHRY and SYGVKD. V was trimmed by 0 bases and J by 9 bases, leaving 18 bases between them. The CDR3 length is 16 residues.

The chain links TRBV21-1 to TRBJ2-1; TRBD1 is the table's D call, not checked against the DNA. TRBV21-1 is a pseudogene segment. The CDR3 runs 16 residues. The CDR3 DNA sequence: TGTGCCAGCAGCAGTCAAGACAGGGGGCGTCAGAATGAGCAGTTCTTC. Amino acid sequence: CASSSQDRGRQNEQFF.

The CDR3 DNA reads TGTGCCAGCAGTTTCACACCTTCCTACGAGCAGTACTTC. This translates into CASSFTPSYEQYF. V gene TRBV27 combines with J gene TRBJ2-7; unclear D gene. V lost 3 bases to trimming and J lost 1 base, with 7 bases between them. Germline V gene sequence: CDR1 MNHEY, CDR2 SMNVEV (reference sequence). The CDR3 contains 13 residues.

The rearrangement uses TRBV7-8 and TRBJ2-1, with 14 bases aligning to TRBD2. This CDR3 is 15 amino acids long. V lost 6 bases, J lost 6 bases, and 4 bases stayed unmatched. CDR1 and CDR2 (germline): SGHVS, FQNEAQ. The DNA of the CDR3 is TGTGCCAGCAGATCCGGGACTAGCGGGAGCAATGAGCAGTTCTTC. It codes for CASRSGTSGSNEQFF. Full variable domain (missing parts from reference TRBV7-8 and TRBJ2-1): GAGVSQSPRYKVAKRGQDVALRCDPISGHVSLFWYQQALGQGPEFLTYFQNEAQLDKSGLPSDRFFAERPEGSVSTLKIQRTQQEDSAVYLCASRSGTSGSNEQFFGPGTRLTVL.

Here the CDR3 DNA reads TGTGCCAGCAGCGTAGGGGTACTAGCGGTTTACAATGAGCAGTTCTTC. Translation gives CASSVGVLAVYNEQFF. The rearrangement joins TRBV9 to TRBJ2-1; 8 positions match TRBD2. Per the germline V gene, CDR1 is SGDLS and CDR2 is YYNGEE. The CDR3 sequence is 16 residues long. V gave up 0 bases and J gave up 4 bases; unmatched junction bases: 6.

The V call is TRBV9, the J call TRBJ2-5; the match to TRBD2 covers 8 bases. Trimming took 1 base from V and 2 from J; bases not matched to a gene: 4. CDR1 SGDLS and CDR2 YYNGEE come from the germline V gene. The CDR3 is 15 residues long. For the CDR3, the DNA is TGTGCCAGCAGCGTAATGGCGGGAGGTCAAGAGACCCAGTACTTC. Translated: CASSVMAGGQETQYF.

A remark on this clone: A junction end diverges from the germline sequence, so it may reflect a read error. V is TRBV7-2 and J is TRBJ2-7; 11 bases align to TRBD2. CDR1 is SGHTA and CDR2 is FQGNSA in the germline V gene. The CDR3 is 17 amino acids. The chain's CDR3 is CAGSLTGLAGGPSEQYF. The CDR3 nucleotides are TGTGCCGGCAGCTTAACAGGGCTAGCGGGGGGCCCAAGCGAGCAGTACTTC.

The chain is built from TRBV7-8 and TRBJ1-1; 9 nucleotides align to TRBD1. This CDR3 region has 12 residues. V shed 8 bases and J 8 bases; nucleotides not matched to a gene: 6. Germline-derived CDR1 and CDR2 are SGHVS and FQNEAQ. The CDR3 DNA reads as TGTGCCAGCCGAATAGGACAGGGGGAAGCTTTCTTT. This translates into CASRIGQGEAFF.

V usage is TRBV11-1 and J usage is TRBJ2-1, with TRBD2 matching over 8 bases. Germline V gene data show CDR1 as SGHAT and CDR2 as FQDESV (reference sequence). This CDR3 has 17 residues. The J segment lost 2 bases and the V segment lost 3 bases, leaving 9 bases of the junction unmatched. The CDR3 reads CASSFLAGITPYNEQFF. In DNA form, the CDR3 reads TGTGCCAGCAGCTTTTTAGCGGGGATCACACCCTACAATGAGCAGTTCTTC. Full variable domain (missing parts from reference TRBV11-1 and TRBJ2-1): EAEVAQSPRYKITEKSQAVAFWCDPISGHATLYWYRQILGQGPELLVQFQDESVVDDSQLPKDRFSAERLKGVDSTLKIQPAELGDSAMYLCASSFLAGITPYNEQFFGPGTRLTVL.

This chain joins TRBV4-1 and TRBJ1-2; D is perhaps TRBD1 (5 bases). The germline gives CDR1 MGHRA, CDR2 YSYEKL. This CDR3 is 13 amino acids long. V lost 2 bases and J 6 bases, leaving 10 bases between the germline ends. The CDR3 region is CASSQSQGDGYTF. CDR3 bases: TGCGCCAGCAGCCAATCGCAGGGTGATGGCTACACCTTC.

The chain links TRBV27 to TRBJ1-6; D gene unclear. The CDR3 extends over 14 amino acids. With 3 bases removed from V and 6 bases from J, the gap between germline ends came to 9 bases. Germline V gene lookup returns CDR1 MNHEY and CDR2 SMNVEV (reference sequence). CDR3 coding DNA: TGTGCCAGCAGTTTTGGAAACAGTAATTCACCCCTCCACTTT. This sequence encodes CASSFGNSNSPLHF.

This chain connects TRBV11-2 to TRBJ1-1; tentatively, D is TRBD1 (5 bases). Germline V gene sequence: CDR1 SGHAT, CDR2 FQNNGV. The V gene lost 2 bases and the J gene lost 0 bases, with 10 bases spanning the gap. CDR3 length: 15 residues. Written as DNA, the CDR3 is TGTGCCAGCAGCTTATCGGGACTCTTGAACACTGAAGCTTTCTTT. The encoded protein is CASSLSGLLNTEAFF.

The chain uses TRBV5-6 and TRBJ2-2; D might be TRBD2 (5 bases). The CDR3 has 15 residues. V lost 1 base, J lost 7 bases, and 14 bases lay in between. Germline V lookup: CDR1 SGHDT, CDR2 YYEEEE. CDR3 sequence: CASSLWYAGVGELFF. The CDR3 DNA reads TGTGCCAGCAGCTTGTGGTACGCCGGGGTCGGGGAGCTGTTTTTT.

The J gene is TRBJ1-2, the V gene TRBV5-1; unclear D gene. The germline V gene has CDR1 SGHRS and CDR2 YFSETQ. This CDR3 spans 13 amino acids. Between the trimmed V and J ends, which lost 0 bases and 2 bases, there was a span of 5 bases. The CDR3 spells CASSLDINYGYTF. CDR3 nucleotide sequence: TGCGCCAGCAGCTTGGACATAAACTATGGCTACACCTTC.

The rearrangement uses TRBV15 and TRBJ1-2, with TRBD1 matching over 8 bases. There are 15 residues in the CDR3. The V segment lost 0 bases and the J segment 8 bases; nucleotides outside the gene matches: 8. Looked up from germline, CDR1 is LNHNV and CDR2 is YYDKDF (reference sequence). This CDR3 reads CATSRDLKDREGYTF. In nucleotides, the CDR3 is TGTGCCACCAGCAGAGATCTCAAGGACAGGGAAGGCTACACCTTC.

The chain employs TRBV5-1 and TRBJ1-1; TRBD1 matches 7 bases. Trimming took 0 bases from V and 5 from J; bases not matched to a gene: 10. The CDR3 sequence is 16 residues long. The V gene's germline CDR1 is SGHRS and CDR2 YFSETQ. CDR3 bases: TGCGCCAGCAGCTTGGGGTCCCACCCAGGGGGGACTGAAGCTTTCTTT. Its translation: CASSLGSHPGGTEAFF.

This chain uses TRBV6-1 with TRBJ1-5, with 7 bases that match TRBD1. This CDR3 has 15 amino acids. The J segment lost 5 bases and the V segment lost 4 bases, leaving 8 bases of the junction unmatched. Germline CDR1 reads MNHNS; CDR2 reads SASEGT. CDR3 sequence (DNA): TGTGCCAGCAGTGTCGGCAGGGGGTTCTATCAGCCCCAGCATTTT. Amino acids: CASSVGRGFYQPQHF.

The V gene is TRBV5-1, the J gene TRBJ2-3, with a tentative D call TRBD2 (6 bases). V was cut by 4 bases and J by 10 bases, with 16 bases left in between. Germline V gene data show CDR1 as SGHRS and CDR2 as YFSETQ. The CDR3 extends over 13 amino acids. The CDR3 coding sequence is TGCGCCAGCAGCGGGCCGGGACTTGCGGCGCAGTATTTT. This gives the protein CASSGPGLAAQYF.

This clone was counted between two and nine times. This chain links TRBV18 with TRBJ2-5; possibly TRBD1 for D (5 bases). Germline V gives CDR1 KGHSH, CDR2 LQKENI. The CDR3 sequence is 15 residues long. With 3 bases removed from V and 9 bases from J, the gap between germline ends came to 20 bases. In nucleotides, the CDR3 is TGTGCCAGCTCACCTAAGGACAATGATCGGTCCTCCCAGTACTTC. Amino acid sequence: CASSPKDNDRSSQYF.

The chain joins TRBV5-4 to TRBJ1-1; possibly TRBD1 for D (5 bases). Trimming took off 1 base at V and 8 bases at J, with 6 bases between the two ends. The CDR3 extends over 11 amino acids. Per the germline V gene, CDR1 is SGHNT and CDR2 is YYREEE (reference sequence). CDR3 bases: TGTGCCAGCAGCTTGAGGGGAGAAGCTTTCTTT. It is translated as CASSLRGEAFF.

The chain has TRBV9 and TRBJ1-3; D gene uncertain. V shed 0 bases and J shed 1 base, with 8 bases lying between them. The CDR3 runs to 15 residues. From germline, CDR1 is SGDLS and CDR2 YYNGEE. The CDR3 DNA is TGTGCCAGCAGCGTAGGTTCTTCTTCTGGAAACACCATATATTTT. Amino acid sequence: CASSVGSSSGNTIYF. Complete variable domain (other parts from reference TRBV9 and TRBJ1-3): DSGVTQTPKHLITATGQRVTLRCSPRSGDLSVYWYQQSLDQGLQFLIQYYNGEERAKGNILERFSAQQFPDLHSELNLSSLELGDSALYFCASSVGSSSGNTIYFGEGSWLTVV.

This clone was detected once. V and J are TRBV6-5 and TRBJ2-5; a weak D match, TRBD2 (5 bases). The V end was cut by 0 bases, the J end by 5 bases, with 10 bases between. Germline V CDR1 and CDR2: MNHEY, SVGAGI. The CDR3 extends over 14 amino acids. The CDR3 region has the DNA TGTGCCAGCAGTTACTCGGCCTCGGGGGAGACCCAGTACTTC. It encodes CASSYSASGETQYF.

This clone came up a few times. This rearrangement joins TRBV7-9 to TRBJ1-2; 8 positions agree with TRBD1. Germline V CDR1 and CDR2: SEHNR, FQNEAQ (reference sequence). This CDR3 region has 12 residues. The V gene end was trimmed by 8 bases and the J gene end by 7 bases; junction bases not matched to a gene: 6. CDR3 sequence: CASGQGSGGYTF. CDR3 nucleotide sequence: TGTGCCAGCGGACAGGGTTCTGGTGGCTACACCTTC.

Written as DNA, the CDR3 is TGTGCCAGCATCCCGGGACAGGGGATTCCAACTAATGAAAAACTGTTTTTT. It encodes CASIPGQGIPTNEKLFF. This chain uses TRBV21-1 with TRBJ1-4; TRBD1 was called by the table and not checked on the DNA. TRBV21-1 is noted as a pseudogene. This CDR3 spans 17 amino acids.

The CDR3 protein is CASDRGGGNTIYF. The CDR3 nucleotides read TGTGCCAGTGACAGGGGGGGTGGAAACACCATATATTTT. J is TRBJ1-3 and V is TRBV30; 9 bases map to TRBD1. The CDR3 extends over 13 amino acids. Germline trimming cut 8 bases from V and 3 bases from J; bases unmatched to any gene: 5. Germline V gives CDR1 GTSNPN, CDR2 SVGIG (reference sequence).

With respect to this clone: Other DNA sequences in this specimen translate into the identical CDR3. The CDR3 coding sequence is TGTGCCAGCAGTAAAGGACTAGCGGGAGTATCTGAGACCCAGTACTTC. Translating it yields CASSKGLAGVSETQYF. The V and J genes are TRBV7-9 and TRBJ2-5, with 13 bases lining up with TRBD2. CDR3 size: 16 residues. Trimming cost V 6 bases and J 5 bases; bases outside gene matches: 9. Germline CDR1 is SEHNR and CDR2 is FQNEAQ (reference sequence).